The present TCR beta chain was sequenced within a study of shared clonotypes between healthy human individuals. CDR1 and CDR2 from the germline V gene are MNHEY and SVGAGI. Trimming removed 7 bases at V and 5 bases at J, with 17 bases between. The CDR3 totals 14 residues. When replicate PCRs were run on sorted subsets, they used about 200 ng DNA, some 30,000 T cell genomes. Libraries were prepared by immunoSEQ multiplex PCR; TCRdb keeps only in-frame clonotypes and omits some of them. The sample lists 2 million to 2.5 million clones; 85% to 95% were seen once. The clonotype was recovered from a man between 18 and 29 years old in good health. Sequencing was done on a sample of naive CD4+ T cells sorted from blood. Sample subset: CD45RA+ positively selected. The chain links TRBV6-5 to TRBJ1-2, with D uncertain. CDR3 in amino acids: CASMTDTGEYGYTF. The CDR3 nucleotides read TGTGCCAGCATGACTGACACCGGGGAATATGGCTACACCTTC.